Following are 20 T cell receptor beta chains from one sample sequenced in a study of cytomegalovirus exposure and HLA in healthy donors. The primer mix had 60 Vbeta and 13 Jbeta primers. Only in-frame clones appear in the TCRdb table, and some are missing; sequencing was by immunoSEQ multiplex PCR. Of fewer than 250,000 clones in the sample, 60% to 85% were seen once. Sample: PBMCs. Every receptor here comes from a woman aged 18-29 years in good health and CMV-seronegative.

Concerning this clone: One junction end does not reproduce the germline sequence, and a read error may be involved. Other DNA sequences in the same sample also yield this CDR3. The V call is TRBV2, the J call TRBJ1-5, with 7 bases aligning to TRBD1. This CDR3 region has 15 residues. CDR1 is SNHLY, CDR2 FYNNEI, per germline. CDR3 protein: CASRGAGQGGQPQHF. The CDR3 DNA is TGCGCCAGCAGGGGGGCCGGGCAGGGGGGTCAGCCCCAGCATTTT.

This sequence joins TRBV28 and TRBJ1-4; TRBD1 might be the D (6 bases). Germline CDR1 and CDR2: MDHEN and SYDVKM. Trimming cost V 7 bases and J 4 bases, with 13 bases left between them. The CDR3 extends over 14 amino acids. The CDR3 coding sequence is TGTGCCAGCACCTCGGGGGGCAATAATGAAAAACTGTTTTTT. Translated, it gives CASTSGGNNEKLFF.

The rearrangement uses TRBV5-1 and TRBJ2-5; tentative D call: TRBD1 (5 bases). CDR1 is SGHRS and CDR2 is YFSETQ in the germline V gene. This CDR3 is built from 16 residues. Trimming removed 1 base from V and 1 base from J, with 14 bases in between. CDR3 region: CASSLQGTPGQETQYF. The DNA for the CDR3 is TGCGCCAGCAGCTTGCAGGGCACCCCAGGCCAAGAGACCCAGTACTTC.

The V and J genes are TRBV25-1 and TRBJ1-1, with a weak D call TRBD1 (6 bases). Per germline, CDR1 MGHDK and CDR2 SYGVNS. V dropped 8 bases and J dropped 4 bases, with 11 bases sitting between them. The CDR3 consists of 12 residues. CDR3 coding DNA: TGTGCCAGCCTACAGGGTAGCACTGAAGCTTTCTTT. Translation gives CASLQGSTEAFF.

The table lists this clone with a count of one. This chain joins TRBV4-1 and TRBJ2-1; 7 bases align to TRBD2. Germline CDR1 MGHRA, CDR2 YSYEKL. The CDR3 length is 19 residues. The trim removed 3 bases at V and 0 bases at J, leaving 14 bases unmatched. The CDR3 DNA reads as TGCGCCAGCAGCCAGCTTCCAAAGACTAGCCAAAGCTCCTACAATGAGCAGTTCTTC. Its translation: CASSQLPKTSQSSYNEQFF.

V gene TRBV6-1 combines with J gene TRBJ1-1, with a weak D call TRBD1 (5 bases). With 11 bases removed from V and 0 bases from J, the gap between germline ends came to 13 bases. The V gene's germline CDR1 is MNHNS and CDR2 SASEGT. This CDR3 has 13 amino acids. The CDR3 here is CAGVKDMNTEAFF. The CDR3 bases are TGTGCCGGGGTAAAGGACATGAACACTGAAGCTTTCTTT.

V is TRBV5-4 and J is TRBJ1-5; possible D gene TRBD1, 6 bases. CDR1 is SGHNT, CDR2 YYREEE, per germline (reference sequence). The CDR3 is made up of 14 amino acids. Trimming left V 3 bases short and J 6 bases short, with 13 bases between. The DNA for the CDR3 is TGTGCCAGCAGCTCGGATGGGGGCCGTCAGCCCCAGCATTTT. Its translation: CASSSDGGRQPQHF.

The chain employs TRBV4-1 and TRBJ2-7, with TRBD2 matching 11 bases. Germline CDR1 reads MGHRA; CDR2 reads YSYEKL. V lost 2 bases and J lost 2; bases outside the gene matches: 11. The CDR3 sequence is 18 residues long. The CDR3 nucleotides are TGCGCCAGCAGCCAACAGGCTAGCGGGGGGTCGATGGCCTACGAGCAGTACTTC. Translation: CASSQQASGGSMAYEQYF.

The chain has TRBV5-6 and TRBJ1-5, with 8 positions matching TRBD1. The J segment lost 2 bases and the V segment lost 3 bases, leaving 4 bases of the junction unmatched. CDR3 size: 15 residues. Germline V gives CDR1 SGHDT, CDR2 YYEEEE. CDR3 nucleotides: TGTGCCAGCAGCTGGTGGGGACAGGGCAATCAGCCCCAGCATTTT. It translates to CASSWWGQGNQPQHF.

This clone has more than one count but fewer than ten. The gene calls are TRBV6-5 and TRBJ1-2, with TRBD1 identical over 7 bases. CDR1 MNHEY and CDR2 SVGAGI come from the germline V gene. V trimming: 0 bases; J trimming: 3 bases; junction bases outside the gene matches: 7. CDR3 length equals 16 residues. The CDR3 bases are TGTGCCAGCAGTTACTCGAAGACAGGGACGGACTATGGCTACACCTTC. It codes for CASSYSKTGTDYGYTF.

This rearrangement joins TRBV5-1 to TRBJ2-7, with 9 bases identical to TRBD1. The CDR3 consists of 15 residues. Losses at the gene ends were 4 bases for V and 5 bases for J; bases not matched to a gene: 10. The germline CDR1 and CDR2 sequences are SGHRS and YFSETQ. CDR3 residues: CASSARGQGVHEQYF. The CDR3 nucleotides are TGCGCCAGCAGCGCCCGGGGACAGGGAGTCCACGAGCAGTACTTC.

This chain connects TRBV6-5 to TRBJ1-6, with TRBD1 as a possible D gene (5 bases). Germline CDR1 and CDR2: MNHEY and SVGAGI. Deletions cut 8 bases from V and 6 bases from J, with 17 bases between. The CDR3 has 15 amino acids. The CDR3 loop reads CASQNTPRGNSPLHF. The CDR3 nucleotides read TGTGCCAGCCAGAATACGCCAAGGGGTAATTCACCCCTCCACTTT.

This clone was seen a few times. The chain couples TRBV18 to TRBJ2-5; 9 bases line up with TRBD1. Germline V CDR1 and CDR2: KGHSH, LQKENI. With V trimmed by 4 bases and J by 3 bases, 6 bases remained unmatched. This CDR3 comprises 15 residues. The CDR3, as DNA: TGTGCCAGCTCACTACCGGGACAGGGCGAAGAGACCCAGTACTTC. It is translated as CASSLPGQGEETQYF.

The chain recombines TRBV18 with TRBJ2-7, with D perhaps matching TRBD1 (6 bases). CDR1 KGHSH and CDR2 LQKENI come from the germline V gene. The germline V and J ends were trimmed by 2 bases and 2 bases, with 13 bases remaining between them. CDR3 length: 15 residues. The CDR3 nucleotides read TGTGCCAGCTCACCAAGTGCCGGGACAACCTACGAGCAGTACTTC. Translating gives CASSPSAGTTYEQYF.

The J gene is TRBJ1-2, the V gene TRBV27; 10 bases map to TRBD1. Germline V gene data show CDR1 as MNHEY and CDR2 as SMNVEV (reference sequence). The CDR3 is 14 residues long. V shed 5 bases and J 7 bases; nucleotides not matched to a gene: 7. The CDR3 protein is CASSPNRDRGGYTF. As DNA, the CDR3 is TGTGCCAGCAGTCCTAACCGGGACAGGGGTGGCTACACCTTC.

The rearrangement links TRBV10-3 to TRBJ2-5; no firm D call. The DNA end lines up better with TRBJ2-7; the J call may be wrong. The germline gives CDR1 ENHRY, CDR2 SYGVKD. CDR3 length: 12 amino acids. The CDR3 loop is CAISDKSYEQYF. The CDR3 region has the DNA TGTGCCATCAGTGACAAGTCCTACGAGCAGTACTTC.

The chain employs TRBV29-1 and TRBJ1-1, with D possibly being TRBD1 (6 bases). The germline V gene encodes CDR1 SQVTM and CDR2 ANQGSEA. This CDR3 has 12 residues. V lost 6 bases and J 6 bases, leaving 14 bases between the germline ends. CDR3 in amino acids: CSVIGGASEAFF. CDR3 nucleotide sequence: TGCAGCGTCATCGGGGGGGCTTCTGAAGCTTTCTTT. The variable domain in full, completed from reference TRBV29-1 and TRBJ1-1, reads SAVISQKPSRDICQRGTSLTIQCQVDSQVTMMFWYRQQPGQSLTLIATANQGSEATYESGFVIDKFPISRPNLTFSTLTVSNMSPEDSSIYLCSVIGGASEAFFGQGTRLTVV.

The chain employs TRBV10-3 and TRBJ2-5, with D perhaps matching TRBD2 (6 bases). V was cut by 3 bases and J by 1 base, with 15 bases left in between. Per the germline V gene, CDR1 is ENHRY and CDR2 is SYGVKD. This CDR3 has 16 residues. CDR3 bases: TGTGCCATCAGTGACCGGAGCGGAGGGCCCCAAGAGACCCAGTACTTC. This translates into CAISDRSGGPQETQYF.

This chain connects TRBV4-2 to TRBJ2-1, with 8 bases that match TRBD2. The germline gives CDR1 LGHNA, CDR2 YNFKEQ. The CDR3 runs 15 residues. J gave up 4 bases and V 1 base, and 3 bases lay outside the gene matches. The CDR3 loop is CASSQALADYNEQFF. The CDR3 DNA follows: TGTGCCAGCAGCCAAGCACTAGCGGATTACAATGAGCAGTTCTTC.

The chain carries TRBV11-2 and TRBJ2-5, with D perhaps matching TRBD1 (6 bases). V gave up 3 bases and J gave up 4 bases, with 18 bases separating them. This CDR3 region has 16 residues. The germline gives CDR1 SGHAT, CDR2 FQNNGV. CDR3 loop: CASSFANRETGETQYF. In nucleotides, the CDR3 is TGTGCCAGCAGCTTTGCCAACAGGGAAACAGGAGAGACCCAGTACTTC. The full variable domain, rest sourced from reference TRBV11-2 and TRBJ2-5, is EAGVAQSPRYKIIEKRQSVAFWCNPISGHATLYWYQQILGQGPKLLIQFQNNGVVDDSQLPKDRFSAERLKGVDSTLKIQPAKLEDSAVYLCASSFANRETGETQYFGPGTRLLVL.